These T cell receptor beta chains were read from a single sample in a study of blood T cells in healthy people across ages. Each CDR3 protein gets one entry after TCRdb re-called the 5' RACE reads with MiXCR. The table lists approximately 800,000 distinct CDR3 sequences, about 56% of them singletons. Sequenced: blood. The receptors were gathered from a man aged 35 to 55 in good health. CDR3s include the opening cysteine and the closing phenylalanine or tryptophan. Each record gives: V gene, clone size, J gene, CDR3 protein. The size entry is marked missing in some rows and otherwise reads once, few, many or a size class.

>TRBV18|.|TRBJ2-7
CASSPLGVGLGSYEQYF
>TRBV18|.|TRBJ1-1
CASSPRDRSYTEAFF
>TRBV6-2/TRBV6-3|.|.
CASSYEPGGDSEETQYF
>TRBV29-1|.|TRBJ2-5
CSVDGTNDQETQYF
>TRBV10-1|.|TRBJ2-1
CASSPIDSPIYNEQFF
>TRBV29-1|.|TRBJ2-7
CSVDLGDEQYF
>TRBV9|.|TRBJ1-2
CASSVEVGGDVLGRGSGYTF
>TRBV29-1|.|TRBJ1-1
CSVKGQGPNTEAFF
>TRBV9|few|TRBJ1-2
CASSGGGQGLYGYTF
>TRBV28|.|TRBJ1-2
CASRGQGDGYTF
>TRBV3-1|.|TRBJ1-2
CASSHLRTGGNYGYTF
>TRBV6-2/TRBV6-3|.|TRBJ2-7
CASSYGGTEQYF
>TRBV29-1|.|TRBJ1-2
CSVFLSTGALRSDGYTF
>TRBV20-1|.|TRBJ2-3
CSARDRDRAADTQYF
>TRBV7-3|.|TRBJ2-5
CASSLLSGYQETQYF
>TRBV20-1|once|TRBJ2-1
CSARVETSGSNYEQFF
>TRBV6-2/TRBV6-3|once|TRBJ2-7
CASSPRGEGAAYEQYF
>TRBV7-2|.|TRBJ2-7
CASSLSHVTAYEQYF
>TRBV6-6|.|TRBJ2-5
CASSYQQGKETQYF
>TRBV5-1|.|TRBJ2-1
CASSLEGTSSYNEQFF